These 27 T cell receptor beta chains were sequenced from one sample in a study of cytomegalovirus exposure and HLA in healthy donors. It was with 60 Vbeta and 13 Jbeta primers that the PCR ran. Clones were sequenced by immunoSEQ multiplex PCR, and TCRdb holds only the in-frame ones, with some missing. The sample records more than 95,000 clones, 75% to 85% being singletons. The sequencing sample was made of PBMCs. These receptors all come from a woman aged 45-60 years in good health and CMV-seropositive.

The chain combines TRBV23-1 with TRBJ1-5; D is unresolved. TRBV23-1 is an ORF; its function is uncertain. V lost 7 bases and J lost 2, with 15 bases in between. The CDR3 has 15 amino acids. CDR3 DNA sequence: TGCGCCAGCACCTCGTCCCCGGGAGGCAATCAGCCCCAGCATTTT. Protein product: CASTSSPGGNQPQHF.

The V and J genes are TRBV13 and TRBJ2-3; 9 bases fit TRBD2. J gave up 2 bases and V 5 bases, and 2 bases lay outside the gene matches. Germline loops: CDR1 PRHDT, CDR2 FYEKMQ (reference sequence). The CDR3 runs 14 residues. CDR3 sequence: CASSPGLATDTQYF. CDR3 coding DNA: TGTGCCAGCAGCCCGGGACTAGCCACAGATACGCAGTATTTT.

The genes are TRBV30 and TRBJ2-1; no definite D call. CDR1 and CDR2 (germline): GTSNPN, SVGIG (reference sequence). Trimming stripped 2 bases from V and 7 bases from J, with 9 bases between. This CDR3 is 12 amino acids long. In DNA, the CDR3 is TGTGCCTGGAGTCTTCTCGGGAATGAGCAGTTCTTC. This sequence encodes CAWSLLGNEQFF.

The rearrangement links TRBV5-1 to TRBJ2-2; 10 bases map to TRBD1. This CDR3 is 18 amino acids long. With V trimmed by 4 bases and J by 1 base, 10 bases remained unmatched. The germline V gene has CDR1 SGHRS and CDR2 YFSETQ. CDR3 residues: CASSTVGTGVWNTGELFF. The CDR3, as DNA: TGCGCCAGCAGCACGGTCGGGACAGGGGTTTGGAACACCGGGGAGCTGTTTTTT. Based on the CDR3 plus reference TRBV5-1 and TRBJ2-2, the full variable domain is KAGVTQTPRYLIKTRGQQVTLSCSPISGHRSVSWYQQTPGQGLQFLFEYFSETQRNKGNFPGRFSGRQFSNSRSEMNVSTLELGDSALYLCASSTVGTGVWNTGELFFGEGSRLTVL.

CDR3 coding DNA: TGTGCCAGCAGCTTAAACCCCCGAGCGGCTAGCACAGATACGCAGTATTTT. Translation gives CASSLNPRAASTDTQYF. J is TRBJ2-3 and V is TRBV7-2; D is perhaps TRBD2 (5 bases). The germline gives CDR1 SGHTA, CDR2 FQGNSA. Deletions cut 2 bases from V and 0 bases from J, with 15 bases between. The CDR3 sequence is 17 residues long.

This clone occurred a few times. The CDR3 region has the DNA TGTGCCATCAGTACGGGACAGCCTGGAGAGACCCAGTACTTC. Residues: CAISTGQPGETQYF. The rearrangement uses TRBV10-3 and TRBJ2-5; 7 bases match TRBD1. V lost 5 bases and J lost 4; bases outside the gene matches: 7. The germline V gene encodes CDR1 ENHRY and CDR2 SYGVKD. The CDR3 is 14 residues long.

This chain uses TRBV18 with TRBJ2-3, with D possibly TRBD2 on 5 matching bases. Germline values: CDR1 KGHSH, CDR2 LQKENI. The ends were cut back, 1 base at V and 0 bases at J, with 11 bases in the middle. The length of the CDR3 is 16 residues. The CDR3 DNA sequence: TGTGCCAGCTCACCACGGCCGGGATTTAGCACAGATACGCAGTATTTT. This gives the protein CASSPRPGFSTDTQYF.

The rearrangement uses TRBV30 and TRBJ1-3, with 7 bases lining up with TRBD1. The length of the CDR3 is 13 residues. Germline trimming cut 8 bases from V and 0 bases from J; bases unmatched to any gene: 4. Germline CDR1 and CDR2: GTSNPN and SVGIG (reference sequence). The CDR3 sequence is CARDSRSGNTIYF. The CDR3 DNA sequence: TGTGCCCGGGACAGTCGCTCTGGAAACACCATATATTTT.

The chain couples TRBV4-1 to TRBJ2-7; D perhaps matches TRBD2 (7 bases). CDR3 size: 16 residues. V was cut by 4 bases and J by 6 bases, with 22 bases left in between. Looked up from germline, CDR1 is MGHRA and CDR2 is YSYEKL. The CDR3 reads CASSPQTAGAVREQYF. The DNA of the CDR3 is TGCGCCAGCAGCCCTCAAACGGCGGGGGCAGTTCGCGAGCAGTACTTC.

This chain links TRBV5-4 with TRBJ1-2, with 8 bases fitting TRBD1. The V and J ends lost 4 bases and 7 bases, in that order; junction bases with no gene match: 12. Per germline, CDR1 SGHNT and CDR2 YYREEE (reference sequence). CDR3 length: 15 residues. CDR3 sequence: CASSSRDRTSSGYTF. The CDR3 region has the DNA TGTGCCAGCAGCAGCCGGGACAGGACTAGTAGTGGCTACACCTTC.

The chain uses TRBV6-1 and TRBJ1-2; 7 bases line up with TRBD1. Germline V CDR1 and CDR2: MNHNS, SASEGT. CDR3 length equals 13 residues. V was clipped by 6 bases and J by 5 bases; unmatched bases: 6. The DNA of the CDR3 is TGTGCCAGCAGGATAGGACAGGAATATGGCTACACCTTC. Translating gives CASRIGQEYGYTF.

The genes are TRBV7-2 and TRBJ2-7; 8 nucleotides agree with TRBD1. Per germline, CDR1 SGHTA and CDR2 FQGNSA. This CDR3 has 13 amino acids. The junction had 1 base not matched to a gene; V was cut back by 5 bases and J by 1 base. The DNA of the CDR3 is TGTGCCAGCAGCCGGACAGGGTCCTACGAGCAGTACTTC. Protein: CASSRTGSYEQYF.

The genes are TRBV6-5 and TRBJ1-5; D remains unclear. Trimming removed 2 bases from V and 2 bases from J, with 7 bases in between. Germline CDR1 reads MNHEY; CDR2 reads SVGAGI. The CDR3 runs to 14 residues. The CDR3 bases are TGTGCCAGCAGTTACCCCGGGGGCAATCAGCCCCAGCATTTT. Encoded protein: CASSYPGGNQPQHF.

The chain couples TRBV27 to TRBJ2-1, with 13 positions matching TRBD2. V lost 6 bases, J lost 6 bases, and 8 bases stayed unmatched. CDR3 length: 16 residues. CDR1 and CDR2 (germline): MNHEY, SMNVEV (reference sequence). The CDR3 sequence: CASRYGLAGEFNEQFF. The CDR3 DNA reads TGTGCCAGCAGATACGGACTAGCGGGAGAGTTCAATGAGCAGTTCTTC.

The chain couples TRBV30 to TRBJ2-1; D gene ambiguous. The germline gives CDR1 GTSNPN, CDR2 SVGIG (reference sequence). There are 15 residues in the CDR3. Trimming pared 0 bases from V and 3 bases from J, leaving 12 bases between. CDR3 bases: TGTGCCTGGAGTGTACTCAGGTTAGACTACAATGAGCAGTTCTTC. This codes for CAWSVLRLDYNEQFF.

The V and J genes are TRBV11-2 and TRBJ2-2; 7 positions match TRBD2. CDR1 is SGHAT and CDR2 is FQNNGV in the germline V gene. The V and J ends lost 3 bases and 6 bases, in that order; junction bases with no gene match: 4. CDR3 size: 14 residues. The chain's CDR3 is CASSFQGGPGELFF. CDR3 sequence (DNA): TGTGCCAGCAGCTTCCAGGGAGGGCCCGGGGAGCTGTTTTTT.

This clone was observed a handful of times. The genes are TRBV6-1 and TRBJ2-3; 9 bases fit TRBD2. The CDR3 sequence is 15 residues long. Germline-derived CDR1 and CDR2 are MNHNS and SASEGT. J lost 6 bases, V lost 4 bases, and 8 bases had no gene match. The CDR3 DNA reads as TGTGCCAGCAGTGTCTCTAGCGGGGCCAGGGATACGCAGTATTTT. It specifies CASSVSSGARDTQYF.

The V and J genes are TRBV19 and TRBJ1-2; 7 positions agree with TRBD1. The germline V gene has CDR1 LNHDA and CDR2 SQIVND (reference sequence). After removal of 1 base from V and 4 bases from J, the junction contained 9 bases not matched to a gene. The CDR3 runs to 16 residues. CDR3 sequence reads: CASSIARQGSLYGYTF. CDR3 in DNA: TGTGCCAGTAGTATAGCCCGACAGGGATCCCTCTATGGCTACACCTTC.

This clone was recorded a few times. CDR3 protein: CASSLLSGDIQYF. CDR3 nucleotides: TGTGCCAGCAGTTTATTGTCGGGGGACATTCAGTACTTC. The V gene is TRBV27, the J gene TRBJ2-4; D is perhaps TRBD2 (6 bases). This CDR3 region has 13 residues. With 1 base removed from V and 8 bases from J, the gap between germline ends came to 9 bases. Germline-derived CDR1 and CDR2 are MNHEY and SMNVEV (reference sequence).

This chain uses TRBV5-5 with TRBJ2-7, with 8 bases that match TRBD1. Germline assignment: CDR1 SGHKS and CDR2 YYEKEE (reference sequence). CDR3 length equals 15 residues. After removal of 3 bases from V and 1 base from J, the junction contained 6 bases not matched to a gene. The CDR3 loop reads CASSYRDRMSYEQYF. For the CDR3, the DNA is TGTGCCAGCAGCTACCGGGACAGGATGTCCTACGAGCAGTACTTC.

J is TRBJ2-5 and V is TRBV19; 10 bases line up with TRBD1. Unmatched junction bases numbered 6, after V lost 3 bases and J lost 5 bases. This CDR3 has 15 amino acids. The germline CDR1 and CDR2 sequences are LNHDA and SQIVND (reference sequence). The DNA for the CDR3 is TGTGCCAGTAGTATCGTGACAGGGGGCGGGGAGACCCAGTACTTC. Translation gives CASSIVTGGGETQYF.

The genes are TRBV7-9 and TRBJ2-7; D might be TRBD2 (7 bases). Germline loops: CDR1 SEHNR, CDR2 FQNEAQ (reference sequence). The CDR3 is made up of 12 amino acids. Trimming stripped 8 bases from V and 3 bases from J, with 11 bases between. CDR3 protein: CASRGDNYEQYF. The CDR3 DNA is TGTGCCAGCCGGGGGGACAACTACGAGCAGTACTTC.

This clone has just one count. The chain is built from TRBV6-1 and TRBJ2-3; the D gene is possibly TRBD2 (5 bases). Trimming stripped 10 bases from V and 5 bases from J, with 19 bases between. This CDR3 contains 14 residues. Germline CDR1 reads MNHNS; CDR2 reads SASEGT. CDR3 amino acids: CATTGVFAVDTQYF. Here the CDR3 DNA reads TGTGCCACCACCGGGGTTTTTGCGGTAGATACGCAGTATTTT.

The genes are TRBV7-8 and TRBJ2-7; the D is unclear. CDR1 SGHVS and CDR2 FQNEAQ come from the germline V gene. V was shortened by 5 bases and J by 7 bases, with 15 bases between the two germline ends. The CDR3 consists of 13 residues. CDR3 amino acids: CASSAISGREQYF. The CDR3 DNA reads TGTGCCAGCAGCGCCATTAGTGGTCGGGAGCAGTACTTC.

This clone was seen just once. This chain connects TRBV25-1 to TRBJ1-2; D perhaps matches TRBD1 (6 bases). This CDR3 region has 14 residues. V shed 8 bases and J shed 0 bases, with 13 bases lying between them. Germline lookup yields CDR1 MGHDK and CDR2 SYGVNS. The CDR3 DNA sequence: TGTGCCAGCGGGGGACCAGGGGCTAACTATGGCTACACCTTC. This sequence encodes CASGGPGANYGYTF.

This sequence joins TRBV28 and TRBJ2-4, with TRBD1 matching 7 bases. The CDR3 has 16 residues. Trimming took 4 bases from V and 0 from J; bases not matched to a gene: 6. Per the germline V gene, CDR1 is MDHEN and CDR2 is SYDVKM. The CDR3: CASSSPAGGAKNIQYF. CDR3 sequence (DNA): TGTGCCAGCAGTTCCCCGGCAGGGGGAGCCAAAAACATTCAGTACTTC.

The rearrangement joins TRBV5-4 to TRBJ2-7; TRBD2 agrees at 9 bases. The CDR3 runs 14 residues. V lost 3 bases, J lost 6 bases, and 7 bases stayed unmatched. The germline gives CDR1 SGHNT, CDR2 YYREEE (reference sequence). CDR3 region: CASSSGTSPFEQYF. The CDR3 DNA reads TGTGCCAGCAGCTCTGGGACTAGCCCCTTCGAGCAGTACTTC.